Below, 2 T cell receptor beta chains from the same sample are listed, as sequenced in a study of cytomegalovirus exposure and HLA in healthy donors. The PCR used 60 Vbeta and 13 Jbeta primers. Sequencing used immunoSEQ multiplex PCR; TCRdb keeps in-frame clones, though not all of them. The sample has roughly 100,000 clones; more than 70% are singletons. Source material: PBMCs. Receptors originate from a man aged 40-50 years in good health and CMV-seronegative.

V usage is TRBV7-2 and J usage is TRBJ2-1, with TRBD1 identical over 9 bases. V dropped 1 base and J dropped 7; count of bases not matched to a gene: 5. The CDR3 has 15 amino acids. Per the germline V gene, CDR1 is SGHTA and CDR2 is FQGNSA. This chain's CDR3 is CASSLGQGVGNEQFF. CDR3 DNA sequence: TGTGCCAGCAGCTTAGGACAGGGGGTAGGAAATGAGCAGTTCTTC.

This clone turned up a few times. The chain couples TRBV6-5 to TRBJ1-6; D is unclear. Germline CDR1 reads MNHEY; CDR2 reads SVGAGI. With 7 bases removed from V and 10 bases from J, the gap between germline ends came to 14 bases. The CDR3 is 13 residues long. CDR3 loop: CASTESESSPLHF. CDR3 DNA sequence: TGTGCCAGCACCGAATCCGAGTCGTCACCCCTCCACTTT.